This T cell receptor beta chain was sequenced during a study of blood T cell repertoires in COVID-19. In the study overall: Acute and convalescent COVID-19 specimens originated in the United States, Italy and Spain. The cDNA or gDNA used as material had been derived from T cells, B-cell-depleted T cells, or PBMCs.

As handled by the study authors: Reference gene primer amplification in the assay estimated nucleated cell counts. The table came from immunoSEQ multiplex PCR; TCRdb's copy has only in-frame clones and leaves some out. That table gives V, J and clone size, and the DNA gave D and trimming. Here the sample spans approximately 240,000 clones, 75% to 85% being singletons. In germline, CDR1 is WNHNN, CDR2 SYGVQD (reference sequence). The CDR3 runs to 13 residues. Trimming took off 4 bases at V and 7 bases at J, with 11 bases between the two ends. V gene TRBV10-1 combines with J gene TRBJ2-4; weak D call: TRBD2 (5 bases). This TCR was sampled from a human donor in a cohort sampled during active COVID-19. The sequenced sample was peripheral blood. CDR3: CASSVARDNIQYF. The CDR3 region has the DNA TGCGCCAGCAGTGTTGCCCGGGATAACATTCAGTACTTC.